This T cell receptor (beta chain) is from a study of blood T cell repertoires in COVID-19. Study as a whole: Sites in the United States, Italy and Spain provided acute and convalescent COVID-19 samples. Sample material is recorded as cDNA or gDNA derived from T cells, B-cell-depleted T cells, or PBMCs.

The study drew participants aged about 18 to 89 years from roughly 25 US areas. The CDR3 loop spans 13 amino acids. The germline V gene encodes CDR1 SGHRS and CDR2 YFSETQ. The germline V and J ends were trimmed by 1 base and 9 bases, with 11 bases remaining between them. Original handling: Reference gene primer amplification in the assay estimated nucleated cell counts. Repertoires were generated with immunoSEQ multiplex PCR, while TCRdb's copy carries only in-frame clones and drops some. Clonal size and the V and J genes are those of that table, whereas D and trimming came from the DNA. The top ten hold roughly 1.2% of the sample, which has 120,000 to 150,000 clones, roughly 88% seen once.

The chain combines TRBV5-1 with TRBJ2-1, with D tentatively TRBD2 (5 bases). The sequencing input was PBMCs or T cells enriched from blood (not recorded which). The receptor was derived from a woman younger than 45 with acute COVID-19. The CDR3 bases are TGCGCCAGCAGCTTGACTGTCAGCGGTGAGCAGTTCTTC. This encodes CASSLTVSGEQFF.